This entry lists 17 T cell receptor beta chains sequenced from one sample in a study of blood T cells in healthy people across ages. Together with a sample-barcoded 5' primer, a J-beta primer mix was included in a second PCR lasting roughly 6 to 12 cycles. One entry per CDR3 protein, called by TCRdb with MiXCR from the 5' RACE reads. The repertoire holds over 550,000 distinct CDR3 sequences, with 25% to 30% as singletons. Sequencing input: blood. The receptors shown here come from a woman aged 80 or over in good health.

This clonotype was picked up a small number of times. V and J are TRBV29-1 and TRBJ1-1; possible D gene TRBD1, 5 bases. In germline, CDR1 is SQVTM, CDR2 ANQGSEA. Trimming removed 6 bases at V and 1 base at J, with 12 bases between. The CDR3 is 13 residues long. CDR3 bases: TGCAGCGTCGGTCGAGGGGCGAACACTGAAGCTTTCTTT. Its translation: CSVGRGANTEAFF.

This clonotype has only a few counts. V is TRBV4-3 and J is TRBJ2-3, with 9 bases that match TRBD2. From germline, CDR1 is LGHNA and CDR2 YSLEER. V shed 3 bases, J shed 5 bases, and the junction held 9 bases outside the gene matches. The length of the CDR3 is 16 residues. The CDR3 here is CASSQGGGGVGDTQYF. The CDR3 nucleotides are TGCGCCAGCAGCCAGGGTGGCGGGGGGGTTGGAGATACGCAGTATTTT.

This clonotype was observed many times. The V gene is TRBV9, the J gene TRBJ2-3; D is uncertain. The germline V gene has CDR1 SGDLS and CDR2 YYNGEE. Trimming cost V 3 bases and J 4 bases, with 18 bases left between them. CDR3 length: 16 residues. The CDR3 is CASSAGIGFGADTQYF. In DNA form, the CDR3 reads TGTGCCAGCAGCGCTGGAATAGGGTTTGGCGCAGATACGCAGTATTTT. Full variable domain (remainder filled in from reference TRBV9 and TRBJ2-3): DSGVTQTPKHLITATGQRVTLRCSPRSGDLSVYWYQQSLDQGLQFLIQYYNGEERAKGNILERFSAQQFPDLHSELNLSSLELGDSALYFCASSAGIGFGADTQYFGPGTRLTVL.

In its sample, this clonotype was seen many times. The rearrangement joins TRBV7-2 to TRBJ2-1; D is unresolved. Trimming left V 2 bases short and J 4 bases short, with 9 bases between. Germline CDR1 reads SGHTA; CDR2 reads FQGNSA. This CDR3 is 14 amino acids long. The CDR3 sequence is CASSLSRGYNEQFF. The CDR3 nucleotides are TGTGCCAGCAGCTTATCCCGTGGTTACAATGAGCAGTTCTTC.

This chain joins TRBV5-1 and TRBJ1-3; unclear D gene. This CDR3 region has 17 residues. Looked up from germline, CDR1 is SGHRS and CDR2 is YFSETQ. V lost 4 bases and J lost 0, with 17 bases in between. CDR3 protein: CASSPGGIQLSGNTIYF. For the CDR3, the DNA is TGCGCCAGCAGCCCGGGAGGGATACAGCTCTCTGGAAACACCATATATTTT.

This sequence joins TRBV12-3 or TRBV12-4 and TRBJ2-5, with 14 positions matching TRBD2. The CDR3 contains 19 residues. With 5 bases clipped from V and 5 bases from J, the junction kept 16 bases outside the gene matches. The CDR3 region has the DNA TGTGCCAGCAGTCCCCACCCGACTAGCGGGGGGGCCTTCGGGGAGACCCAGTACTTC. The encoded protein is CASSPHPTSGGAFGETQYF.

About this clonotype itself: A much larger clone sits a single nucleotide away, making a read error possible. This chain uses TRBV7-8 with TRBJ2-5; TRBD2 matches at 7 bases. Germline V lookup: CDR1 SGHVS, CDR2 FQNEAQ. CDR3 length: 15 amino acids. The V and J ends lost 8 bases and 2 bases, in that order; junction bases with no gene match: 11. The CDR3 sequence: CASGPYRAGQETQYF. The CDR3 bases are TGTGCCAGCGGCCCCTACCGAGCGGGACAAGAGACCCAGTACTTC.

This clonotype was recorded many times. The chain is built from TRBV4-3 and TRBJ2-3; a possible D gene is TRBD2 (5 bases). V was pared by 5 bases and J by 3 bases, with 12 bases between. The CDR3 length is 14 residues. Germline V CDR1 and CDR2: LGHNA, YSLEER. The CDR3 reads CASSRRWRTDTQYF. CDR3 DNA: TGCGCCAGCAGCAGACGATGGAGGACAGATACGCAGTATTTT.

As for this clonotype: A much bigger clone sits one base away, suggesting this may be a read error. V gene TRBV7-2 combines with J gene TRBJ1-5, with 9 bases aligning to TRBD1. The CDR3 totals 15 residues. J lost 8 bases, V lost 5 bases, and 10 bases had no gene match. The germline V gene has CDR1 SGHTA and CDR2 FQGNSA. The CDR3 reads CASSASTGGLEPQHF. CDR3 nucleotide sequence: TGTGCCAGCAGCGCAAGTACAGGGGGCCTGGAGCCCCAGCATTTT.

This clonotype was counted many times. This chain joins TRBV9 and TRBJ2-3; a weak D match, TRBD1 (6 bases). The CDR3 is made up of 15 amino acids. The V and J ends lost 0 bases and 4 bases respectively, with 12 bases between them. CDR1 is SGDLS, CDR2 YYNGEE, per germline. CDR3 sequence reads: CASSVEAGGADTQYF. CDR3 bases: TGTGCCAGCAGCGTAGAAGCTGGGGGCGCAGATACGCAGTATTTT.

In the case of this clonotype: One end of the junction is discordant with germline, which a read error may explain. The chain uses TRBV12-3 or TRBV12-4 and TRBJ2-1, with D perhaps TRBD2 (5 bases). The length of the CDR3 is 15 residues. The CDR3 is CASSLGPEGFNEQFF. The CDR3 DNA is TGTGCCAGCAGTTTGGGCCCTGAGGGATTCAATGAGCAGTTCTTT.

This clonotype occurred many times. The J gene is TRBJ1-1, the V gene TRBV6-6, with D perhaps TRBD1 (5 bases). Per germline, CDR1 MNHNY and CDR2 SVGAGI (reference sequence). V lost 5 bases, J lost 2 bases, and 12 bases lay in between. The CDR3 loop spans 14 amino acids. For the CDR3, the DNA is TGTGCCAGCAGTAGTCTTGGGGGTAACACTGAAGCTTTCTTT. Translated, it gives CASSSLGGNTEAFF.

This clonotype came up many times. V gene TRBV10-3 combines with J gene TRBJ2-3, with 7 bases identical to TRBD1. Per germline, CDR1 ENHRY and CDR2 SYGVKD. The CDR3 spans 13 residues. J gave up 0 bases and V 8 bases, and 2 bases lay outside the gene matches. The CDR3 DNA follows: TGTGCCATCCAGACAGGGAGCACAGATACGCAGTATTTT. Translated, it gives CAIQTGSTDTQYF.

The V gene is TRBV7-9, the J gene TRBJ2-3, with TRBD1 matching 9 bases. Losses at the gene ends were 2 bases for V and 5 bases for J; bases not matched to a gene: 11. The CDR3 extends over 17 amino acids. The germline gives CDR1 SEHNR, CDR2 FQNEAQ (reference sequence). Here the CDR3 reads CASSLPGTGRGGDTQYF. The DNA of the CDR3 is TGTGCCAGCAGCTTACCCGGGACAGGGCGAGGGGGAGATACGCAGTATTTT.

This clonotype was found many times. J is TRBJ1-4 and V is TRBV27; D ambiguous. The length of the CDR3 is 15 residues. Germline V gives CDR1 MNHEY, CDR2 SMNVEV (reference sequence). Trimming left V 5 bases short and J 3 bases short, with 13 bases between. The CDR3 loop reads CASSPVDNPNEKLFF. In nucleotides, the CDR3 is TGTGCCAGCAGTCCAGTTGACAACCCTAATGAAAAACTGTTTTTT.

In nucleotides, the CDR3 is TGTGCCAGCAGCCAAAGGGGATTCACAGATACGCAGTATTTT. This codes for CASSQRGFTDTQYF. The chain uses TRBV7-2 and TRBJ2-3, with D possibly being TRBD1 (5 bases). The CDR3 loop spans 14 amino acids. V was pared by 5 bases and J by 2 bases, with 11 bases between. CDR1 SGHTA and CDR2 FQGNSA come from the germline V gene.

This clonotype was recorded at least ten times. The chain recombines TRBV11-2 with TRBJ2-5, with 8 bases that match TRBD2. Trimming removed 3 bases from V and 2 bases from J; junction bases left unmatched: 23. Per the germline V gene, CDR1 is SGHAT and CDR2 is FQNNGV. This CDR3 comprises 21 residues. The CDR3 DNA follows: TGTGCCAGCAGCTTTAGGACATGGGCCGGGGGGGCGCTAACCCCTCAAGAGACCCAGTACTTC. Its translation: CASSFRTWAGGALTPQETQYF.